This TCR beta chain is drawn from a study of T-cell memory formation after mild COVID-19. This clonotype has a handful of counts. Its antigen remains unknown. TCRdb independently ran MiXCR on the 5' RACE reads; one entry per CDR3 protein. The data hold roughly 190,000 distinct CDR3 sequences, with more than 25% observed a single time. The CDR3 extends over 16 amino acids. J was trimmed by 2 bases and V by 1 base; bases with no gene match: 7. Germline V lookup: CDR1 DFQATT, CDR2 SNEGSKA (reference sequence). Overall study findings and caveats: CM and EM subsets held most contracting CD4+ clones; EMRA held CD8+ ones. Clones contracting across day 15 to 85 had a balanced CD4/CD8 profile; later expanding clones leaned CD4+.

The chain employs TRBV20-1 and TRBJ2-7; 11 bases map to TRBD2. The specimen sequenced was PBMCs or a T cell subset sorted from them (not recorded which). The source of this sequence is an adult woman who had mild COVID-19 (a few samples of this study predate the infection). Cell type and time point are not known. CDR3 coding DNA: TGCAGTGCTAGAGGTTCGGGGACTAGCGGTGCCTACGAGCAGTACTTC. Protein product: CSARGSGTSGAYEQYF.